This T cell receptor beta chain was captured in a study of cytotoxic CD8 clonotypes in ibrutinib-treated CLL. On the study more broadly: Collecting the response samples happened after a median approximately 11 months of treatment, with a range of 6 to 36.

Libraries were prepared by immunoSEQ multiplex PCR; TCRdb keeps only in-frame clonotypes and omits some of them. This sample yields 110,000 or so clones, of which 58% are seen a single time; about 39% belongs to the top ten. V gave up 6 bases and J gave up 3 bases, with 6 bases separating them. The CDR3 contains 11 residues. The germline V gene encodes CDR1 MNHEY and CDR2 SVGAGI. Study results and caveats: Private clonotypes, not public ones, expanded at ibrutinib response. Higher clonality was seen at ibrutinib response and a return toward baseline at progression.

This clone was seen more than once but under ten times. Its antigen is undetermined. This same CDR3 is encoded by further DNA sequences in the sample. Sample: PBMCs, taken after 24 months of ibrutinib treatment. This rearrangement joins TRBV6-5 to TRBJ2-7; D perhaps matches TRBD2 (6 bases). The receptor was derived from a human donor with chronic lymphocytic leukemia. The CDR3 bases are TGTGCCAGCAGGGGACTCTACGAGCAGTACTTC. Its protein product is CASRGLYEQYF.